This entry lists 28 T cell receptor beta chains sequenced from one sample in a study of blood T cell repertoires in COVID-19. Assay used: immunoSEQ multiplex PCR; TCRdb lists only in-frame clones, some missing. The table lists a few hundred thousand clones, about 91% of them singletons. Sequences were obtained from PBMCs or T cells enriched from blood (not recorded which). The receptors were gathered from a woman aged 50 to 60 with acute COVID-19.

The chain carries TRBV28 and TRBJ1-6; D gene ambiguous. This CDR3 spans 15 amino acids. Germline V gene lookup returns CDR1 MDHEN and CDR2 SYDVKM. Trimming took off 4 bases at V and 10 bases at J, with 17 bases between the two ends. Here the CDR3 reads CASSSPGSPGSPLHF. The CDR3 nucleotides are TGTGCCAGCAGTTCCCCGGGTTCCCCGGGGTCACCCCTCCACTTT.

The chain links TRBV5-4 to TRBJ1-2, with D possibly matching TRBD1 (6 bases). CDR3 size: 16 residues. Trimming took 3 bases from V and 4 from J, leaving 19 bases between them. Per germline, CDR1 SGHNT and CDR2 YYREEE (reference sequence). CDR3 sequence: CASSSPPGQSIYGYTF. The CDR3, as DNA: TGTGCCAGCAGCTCCCCTCCCGGACAGTCTATCTATGGCTACACCTTC. The full variable domain, completed using reference TRBV5-4 and TRBJ1-2, is ETGVTQSPTHLIKTRGQQVTLRCSSQSGHNTVSWYQQALGQGPQFIFQYYREEENGRGNFPPRFSGLQFPNYSSELNVNALELDDSALYLCASSSPPGQSIYGYTFGSGTRLTVV.

The gene calls are TRBV4-2 and TRBJ2-5; the match to TRBD1 covers 11 bases. The CDR3 has 17 residues. V lost 4 bases to trimming and J lost 4 bases; unmatched junction nucleotides: 11. CDR1 LGHNA and CDR2 YNFKEQ come from the germline V gene. CDR3 nucleotide sequence: TGTGCCAGCAGCCTATCGCCCGGACAGGGGGCCAGAGAGACCCAGTACTTC. Protein product: CASSLSPGQGARETQYF.

This chain connects TRBV5-1 to TRBJ2-3; TRBD2 matches 11 bases. Trimming removed 0 bases from V and 5 bases from J; junction bases left unmatched: 5. CDR3 size: 16 residues. The V gene's germline CDR1 is SGHRS and CDR2 YFSETQ. In nucleotides, the CDR3 is TGCGCCAGCAGCTTGGTCCTAGCGGGAGGTGGAGATACGCAGTATTTT. Translating it yields CASSLVLAGGGDTQYF.

J is TRBJ2-6 and V is TRBV5-1; D gene uncertain. V lost 0 bases to trimming and J lost 2 bases, with 12 bases between them. Germline V CDR1 and CDR2: SGHRS, YFSETQ. The CDR3 extends over 17 amino acids. CDR3 loop: CASSLGHATPGANVLTF. The CDR3 nucleotides read TGCGCCAGCAGCTTGGGGCATGCAACCCCTGGGGCCAACGTCCTGACTTTC.

This CDR3 is CASSTPSGGSSYNEQFF. CDR3 in DNA: TGTGCCAGCAGCACACCCTCCGGGGGGAGCTCCTACAATGAGCAGTTCTTC. The chain joins TRBV9 to TRBJ2-1; 7 nucleotides agree with TRBD2. The V gene's germline CDR1 is SGDLS and CDR2 YYNGEE. This CDR3 comprises 17 residues. Trimming took 4 bases from V and 0 from J; bases not matched to a gene: 10.

The chain employs TRBV15 and TRBJ2-7, with D unclear. This CDR3 has 14 residues. V was cut by 3 bases and J by 2 bases, with 11 bases left in between. Germline values: CDR1 LNHNV, CDR2 YYDKDF (reference sequence). CDR3 residues: CATSRGLFPYEQYF. As DNA, the CDR3 is TGTGCCACCAGCAGGGGCCTGTTTCCCTACGAGCAGTACTTC.

V gene TRBV6-5 combines with J gene TRBJ2-5; 7 bases fit TRBD1. V trimming: 6 bases; J trimming: 2 bases; junction bases outside the gene matches: 9. From germline, CDR1 is MNHEY and CDR2 SVGAGI. The CDR3 spans 15 residues. CDR3 sequence (DNA): TGTGCCAGCAGGAACACAGGGGTCACTCAAGAGACCCAGTACTTC. The encoded protein is CASRNTGVTQETQYF.

There are a few counts of this clone. The rearrangement joins TRBV3-1 (or the pseudogene TRBV3-2) to TRBJ2-1; 14 bases agree with TRBD2. Germline CDR1 is LGHDT and CDR2 is YNNKEL (reference sequence). CDR3 length: 19 amino acids. J gave up 0 bases and V 0 bases, and 4 bases lay outside the gene matches. The CDR3 reads CASSQDRLAGGSSYNEQFF. CDR3 nucleotide sequence: TGTGCCAGCAGCCAAGATCGACTAGCGGGAGGGAGCTCCTACAATGAGCAGTTCTTC.

The chain recombines TRBV28 with TRBJ2-7; 11 nucleotides align to TRBD2. The CDR3 loop spans 15 amino acids. Germline V gene lookup returns CDR1 MDHEN and CDR2 SYDVKM. V trimming: 4 bases; J trimming: 3 bases; junction bases outside the gene matches: 5. CDR3 DNA sequence: TGTGCCAGCAGTTCCACTAGCGGGAGTATCTACGAGCAGTACTTC. Translating gives CASSSTSGSIYEQYF.

The rearrangement uses TRBV6-5 and TRBJ1-1, with D maybe TRBD1 (5 bases). Germline V gene data show CDR1 as MNHEY and CDR2 as SVGAGI. V was clipped by 2 bases and J by 10 bases, with 11 bases between them. The CDR3 runs 12 residues. The CDR3 nucleotides read TGTGCCAGCAGTTACGGGTACGGGGGAGCTTTCTTT. It encodes CASSYGYGGAFF.

This rearrangement joins TRBV7-2 to TRBJ1-1; 7 nucleotides match TRBD1. There are 11 residues in the CDR3. Germline CDR1 SGHTA, CDR2 FQGNSA. V dropped 5 bases and J dropped 11; count of bases not matched to a gene: 5. The chain's CDR3 is CASSQGVEAFF. The DNA for the CDR3 is TGTGCCAGCAGCCAGGGGGTGGAGGCTTTCTTT.

The chain employs TRBV2 and TRBJ1-1; TRBD1 is a possible D gene (5 bases). Germline assignment: CDR1 SNHLY and CDR2 FYNNEI. The CDR3 consists of 15 residues. V lost 5 bases and J 0 bases, leaving 13 bases between the germline ends. CDR3: CASSRRDRMNTEAFF. The CDR3 DNA sequence: TGTGCCAGCAGTAGGAGGGACCGAATGAACACTGAAGCTTTCTTT.

In its sample, this clone ranks as medium-sized. The J gene is TRBJ1-5, the V gene TRBV13; D gene unclear. Looked up from germline, CDR1 is PRHDT and CDR2 is FYEKMQ (reference sequence). V lost 0 bases, J lost 9 bases, and 18 bases lay in between. The CDR3 has 16 residues. DNA for the CDR3: TGTGCCAGCAGCTTAGGACCTACGGGGAACGATCGGCCCCAGCATTTT. Protein product: CASSLGPTGNDRPQHF.

The chain is built from TRBV18 and TRBJ1-1; a possible D gene is TRBD1 (5 bases). This CDR3 contains 18 residues. From germline, CDR1 is KGHSH and CDR2 LQKENI. Deletions cut 0 bases from V and 1 base from J, with 18 bases between. The CDR3 sequence: CASSPPVGRFSPNTEAFF. The CDR3 DNA is TGTGCCAGCTCACCACCCGTGGGGCGGTTTAGTCCGAACACTGAAGCTTTCTTT.

CDR3 DNA sequence: TGTGCCAGCTCACCGCGGCAGGGGAGTACTGAAGCTTTCTTT. It yields the protein CASSPRQGSTEAFF. The V gene is TRBV18, the J gene TRBJ1-1; a possible D gene is TRBD1 (6 bases). Trimming removed 3 bases at V and 5 bases at J, with 13 bases between. Germline lookup yields CDR1 KGHSH and CDR2 LQKENI. The CDR3 is made up of 14 amino acids.

V gene TRBV4-2 combines with J gene TRBJ1-2, with D perhaps matching TRBD1 (6 bases). CDR1 and CDR2 (germline): LGHNA, YNFKEQ. CDR3 length equals 15 residues. Trimming removed 1 base at V and 7 bases at J, with 16 bases between. CDR3 amino acids: CASSQVQGLRVGYTF. CDR3 nucleotides: TGTGCCAGCAGCCAAGTCCAGGGGCTAAGAGTTGGCTACACCTTC.

This chain connects TRBV3-1 (or the pseudogene TRBV3-2) to TRBJ2-1; 14 positions agree with TRBD2. V shed 4 bases and J 3 bases; nucleotides not matched to a gene: 8. CDR1 LGHDT and CDR2 YNNKEL come from the germline V gene (reference sequence). This CDR3 is 18 amino acids long. The CDR3 nucleotides are TGTGCCAGCAGCCTTGGGACTAGCGGGAGTTCGGACTACAATGAGCAGTTCTTC. This gives the protein CASSLGTSGSSDYNEQFF.

V usage is TRBV4-1 and J usage is TRBJ2-3, with TRBD2 matching 10 bases. Per germline, CDR1 MGHRA and CDR2 YSYEKL. CDR3 length: 16 amino acids. Trimming cost V 1 base and J 1 base; bases outside gene matches: 2. CDR3 protein: CASSQAGTSGTDTQYF. The CDR3 DNA is TGCGCCAGCAGCCAAGCAGGGACTAGCGGCACAGATACGCAGTATTTT.

This chain links TRBV5-1 with TRBJ2-7, with 8 bases that match TRBD1. Germline V gives CDR1 SGHRS, CDR2 YFSETQ. V was clipped by 5 bases and J by 2 bases; unmatched bases: 9. The CDR3 totals 15 residues. CDR3 DNA: TGCGCCAGCAGGAGAAACAGGGGGATAGCCTACGAGCAGTACTTC. Its translation is CASRRNRGIAYEQYF.

The sample holds one count of this clone. V gene TRBV4-1 combines with J gene TRBJ2-1; the match to TRBD2 covers 8 bases. Germline CDR1 and CDR2: MGHRA and YSYEKL. Losses at the gene ends were 4 bases for V and 3 bases for J; bases not matched to a gene: 11. The CDR3 covers 17 residues. CDR3 DNA: TGCGCCAGCAGCCCGAGGGCTGCGGGAGGCCTCTACAATGAGCAGTTCTTC. As protein: CASSPRAAGGLYNEQFF.

The chain joins TRBV24-1 to TRBJ1-5, with D tentatively TRBD1 (5 bases). Germline V gives CDR1 KGHDR, CDR2 SFDVKD. This CDR3 contains 15 residues. Trimming removed 3 bases at V and 6 bases at J, with 14 bases between. The CDR3 nucleotides read TGTGCCACCAGTGATACCAGGGAGGCAAGTCAGCCCCAGCATTTT. Protein: CATSDTREASQPQHF.

This clone has a single count. The chain recombines TRBV5-1 with TRBJ1-1; 8 bases fit TRBD1. The CDR3 is 13 amino acids. The germline V gene has CDR1 SGHRS and CDR2 YFSETQ. J gave up 3 bases and V 6 bases, and 4 bases lay outside the gene matches. Here the CDR3 reads CASTVQGDTEAFF. Here the CDR3 DNA reads TGCGCCAGCACCGTACAGGGGGACACTGAAGCTTTCTTT.

J is TRBJ2-3 and V is TRBV13; the match to TRBD2 covers 12 bases. There are 15 residues in the CDR3. Trimming took 5 bases from V and 2 from J; bases not matched to a gene: 2. Per the germline V gene, CDR1 is PRHDT and CDR2 is FYEKMQ (reference sequence). The CDR3 reads CASSPSGRDTDTQYF. CDR3 DNA: TGTGCCAGCAGCCCTAGCGGGAGGGACACAGATACGCAGTATTTT.

This clone was observed once. The junction and the germline gene differ at one end; a read error may be behind it. The rearrangement uses TRBV12-3 or TRBV12-4 and TRBJ2-2, with a tentative D call TRBD2 (6 bases). CDR3 length: 12 amino acids. CDR3 DNA: TGTGCCAGCAGCTTAGCGGAGGGCGACCAGTTTTTT. Its translation: CASSLAEGDQFF.

The chain recombines TRBV12-5 with TRBJ1-2; 11 bases match TRBD1. Per the germline V gene, CDR1 is LGHNT and CDR2 is FRNRAP. This CDR3 has 16 residues. After removal of 1 base from V and 4 bases from J, the junction contained 5 bases not matched to a gene. CDR3 sequence (DNA): TGTGCTAGTGGTTTGGCGGGGACAGGGGGTGGCTATGGCTACACCTTC. This translates into CASGLAGTGGGYGYTF.

This clone was detected a few times. This chain uses TRBV9 with TRBJ2-2; 9 positions agree with TRBD2. The CDR3 totals 15 residues. J gave up 6 bases and V 4 bases, and 7 bases lay outside the gene matches. Germline CDR1 SGDLS, CDR2 YYNGEE. The CDR3 protein is CASSPRLAVAGELFF. For the CDR3, the DNA is TGTGCCAGCAGCCCCCGACTAGCGGTAGCCGGGGAGCTGTTTTTT.

The rearrangement joins TRBV19 to TRBJ2-7, with 10 bases that match TRBD1. CDR1 and CDR2 (germline): LNHDA, SQIVND (reference sequence). V lost 1 base and J lost 2; bases outside the gene matches: 8. This CDR3 spans 17 amino acids. As DNA, the CDR3 is TGTGCCAGTAGTATAGCTCTTCTGGACAGGGGGACCTACGAGCAGTACTTC. Its translation is CASSIALLDRGTYEQYF. Together with reference TRBV19 and TRBJ2-7, the CDR3 gives the full variable domain: DGGITQSPKYLFRKEGQNVTLSCEQNLNHDAMYWYRQDPGQGLRLIYYSQIVNDFQKGDIAEGYSVSREKKESFPLTVTSAQKNPTAFYLCASSIALLDRGTYEQYFGPGTRLTVT.